These 32 T cell receptor beta chains were all obtained from the same sample, sequenced in a study of T cell responses to AZD1222 COVID-19 vaccine. The assay was immunoSEQ multiplex PCR, and TCRdb's table has in-frame clones only and misses some. This sample has about 150,000 clones; around 91% occur once, and the top ten carry around 5%. The material sequenced was peripheral blood, taken on day 0 of AZD1222 vaccination. The receptor source for this set is an adult in good health.

The CDR3 protein is CAWSVGVGETQYF. DNA for the CDR3: TGTGCCTGGAGTGTAGGGGTAGGGGAGACCCAGTACTTC. The chain is built from TRBV30 and TRBJ2-5, with D possibly TRBD1 on 5 matching bases. Trimming took off 0 bases at V and 5 bases at J, with 10 bases between the two ends. Germline V lookup: CDR1 GTSNPN, CDR2 SVGIG (reference sequence). This CDR3 is 13 amino acids long.

V usage is TRBV28 and J usage is TRBJ1-6, with no clear D. The germline V gene encodes CDR1 MDHEN and CDR2 SYDVKM. The V end lost 8 bases, the J end lost 10 bases, and 15 bases lay between the germline ends. The CDR3 is 13 amino acids. The CDR3 here is CASRTGLGSPLHF. The CDR3 nucleotides are TGTGCCAGCCGGACCGGGTTAGGGTCACCCCTCCACTTT.

The J gene is TRBJ2-7, the V gene TRBV7-2; 10 nucleotides agree with TRBD1. CDR1 SGHTA and CDR2 FQGNSA come from the germline V gene. This CDR3 contains 14 residues. J was trimmed by 4 bases and V by 5 bases; bases with no gene match: 5. CDR3 in DNA: TGTGCCAGCAGCCCAGGACAGGGGGTATACGAGCAGTACTTC. This gives the protein CASSPGQGVYEQYF. Complete variable domain (other parts from reference TRBV7-2 and TRBJ2-7): GAGVSQSPSNKVTEKGKDVELRCDPISGHTALYWYRQSLGQGLEFLIYFQGNSAPDKSGLPSDRFSAERTGGSVSTLTIQRTQQEDSAVYLCASSPGQGVYEQYFGPGTRLTVT.

The chain recombines TRBV10-3 with TRBJ2-3; D not resolved. The CDR3 extends over 14 amino acids. Germline V gene lookup returns CDR1 ENHRY and CDR2 SYGVKD. V was shortened by 7 bases and J by 3 bases, with 14 bases between the two germline ends. CDR3 DNA sequence: TGTGCCATCACCGATCTTCCCAATACAGATACGCAGTATTTT. Translating gives CAITDLPNTDTQYF.

The genes are TRBV9 and TRBJ1-1, with no clear D. Per the germline V gene, CDR1 is SGDLS and CDR2 is YYNGEE. The CDR3 consists of 13 residues. Trimming left V 1 base short and J 1 base short, with 5 bases between. The CDR3 bases are TGTGCCAGCAGCGTACTCTCGAACACTGAAGCTTTCTTT. Its protein is CASSVLSNTEAFF.

The chain carries TRBV5-4 and TRBJ2-1, with 9 bases that match TRBD2. V lost 2 bases to trimming and J lost 6 bases; unmatched junction nucleotides: 15. This CDR3 comprises 18 residues. Germline V gene sequence: CDR1 SGHNT, CDR2 YYREEE (reference sequence). DNA of the CDR3: TGTGCCAGCAGCTTACCTGGCGAGGGACTAGCCTCCCTCAATGAGCAGTTCTTC. Translated: CASSLPGEGLASLNEQFF.

The rearrangement links TRBV6-1 to TRBJ2-5, with D tentatively TRBD1 (5 bases). The germline gives CDR1 MNHNS, CDR2 SASEGT. The CDR3 sequence is 15 residues long. V was trimmed by 2 bases and J by 0 bases, leaving 10 bases between them. This chain's CDR3 is CASSETGHYQETQYF. The DNA of the CDR3 is TGTGCCAGCAGTGAAACCGGACACTACCAAGAGACCCAGTACTTC.

The genes are TRBV19 and TRBJ2-2; tentatively, D is TRBD2 (5 bases). This CDR3 is 12 amino acids long. V gave up 7 bases and J gave up 6 bases, with 9 bases separating them. CDR1 LNHDA and CDR2 SQIVND come from the germline V gene (reference sequence). CDR3 region: CASNRGPGELFF. CDR3 in DNA: TGTGCCAGTAATCGAGGGCCCGGGGAGCTGTTTTTT.

The chain carries TRBV9 and TRBJ1-2; D is possibly TRBD1 (5 bases). The CDR3 has 12 residues. CDR1 and CDR2 (germline): SGDLS, YYNGEE. V was clipped by 6 bases and J by 2 bases, with 8 bases between them. The CDR3 region is CASTPGNYGYTF. The CDR3 DNA sequence: TGTGCCAGCACTCCAGGGAACTATGGCTACACCTTC.

The V call is TRBV7-2, the J call TRBJ2-7; perhaps TRBD2 as D (6 bases). Germline CDR1 SGHTA, CDR2 FQGNSA. Deletions cut 0 bases from V and 2 bases from J, with 14 bases between. This CDR3 comprises 16 residues. Here the CDR3 reads CASSLAWSGLPYEQYF. In DNA form, the CDR3 reads TGTGCCAGCAGCTTAGCCTGGTCGGGACTCCCCTACGAGCAGTACTTC.

The rearrangement links TRBV28 to TRBJ1-4; D is uncertain. Germline loops: CDR1 MDHEN, CDR2 SYDVKM. V gave up 8 bases and J gave up 4 bases, with 2 bases separating them. This CDR3 is 10 amino acids long. In DNA, the CDR3 is TGTGCCAGCGGTAATGAAAAACTGTTTTTT. This sequence encodes CASGNEKLFF.

This sequence joins TRBV4-1 and TRBJ2-1; TRBD2 matches at 10 bases. The CDR3 totals 15 residues. CDR1 is MGHRA and CDR2 is YSYEKL in the germline V gene. V shed 0 bases and J 9 bases; nucleotides not matched to a gene: 5. The CDR3 nucleotides read TGCGCCAGCAGCCAAGACCTAGCGGGAGTCACTGAGCAGTTCTTC. This sequence encodes CASSQDLAGVTEQFF.

CDR3 amino acids: CASSLRGGSGYTF. In DNA form, the CDR3 reads TGTGCCAGCAGTTTACGCGGGGGAAGTGGCTACACCTTC. The V and J genes are TRBV12-3 or TRBV12-4 and TRBJ1-2; weak D call: TRBD1 (5 bases). V gave up 2 bases and J gave up 7 bases, with 11 bases separating them. The CDR3 sequence is 13 residues long.

CDR3 loop: CASSRSRAGELFF. CDR3 bases: TGTGCCAGCAGCCGATCTCGGGCCGGGGAGCTGTTTTTT. The chain has TRBV3-1 (or the pseudogene TRBV3-2) and TRBJ2-2; no clear D. Germline V gene lookup returns CDR1 LGHDT and CDR2 YNNKEL (reference sequence). Deletions cut 4 bases from V and 6 bases from J, with 9 bases between. This CDR3 is 13 amino acids long.

The genes are TRBV9 and TRBJ1-6, with 8 bases matching TRBD1. CDR1 SGDLS and CDR2 YYNGEE come from the germline V gene. The CDR3 has 16 residues. Trimming took 3 bases from V and 2 from J; bases not matched to a gene: 4. In DNA form, the CDR3 reads TGTGCCAGCAGCGCCGACAGGGGTACCTATAATTCACCCCTCCACTTT. Its translation is CASSADRGTYNSPLHF.

The chain is built from TRBV6-5 and TRBJ2-5, with a weak D call TRBD2 (7 bases). The V end was cut by 5 bases, the J end by 5 bases, with 18 bases between. Per the germline V gene, CDR1 is MNHEY and CDR2 is SVGAGI. The length of the CDR3 is 15 residues. In nucleotides, the CDR3 is TGTGCCAGCAGTCACCGGGGGGCTGGTCAGGAGACCCAGTACTTC. It specifies CASSHRGAGQETQYF.

V usage is TRBV23-1 and J usage is TRBJ2-7; D is tentatively TRBD1 or TRBD2 (5 bases each). TRBV23-1 is annotated as an ORF whose role is uncertain. V shed 4 bases and J shed 3 bases, with 10 bases lying between them. The CDR3 runs 13 residues. The CDR3 protein is CASSPGTDYEQYF. The CDR3 bases are TGCGCCAGCAGTCCGGGGACGGACTACGAGCAGTACTTC.

The chain carries TRBV10-2 and TRBJ1-5, with D hard to call. V was trimmed by 3 bases and J by 4 bases, leaving 13 bases between them. CDR1 WSHSY and CDR2 SAAADI come from the germline V gene. The CDR3 extends over 15 amino acids. CDR3 in DNA: TGCGCCAGCAGTGACTGGAGTTCGGGAAATCAGCCCCAGCATTTT. It translates to CASSDWSSGNQPQHF.

The J gene is TRBJ1-1, the V gene TRBV4-3, with a possible D match to TRBD1 (5 bases). Germline V CDR1 and CDR2: LGHNA, YSLEER. The CDR3 covers 13 residues. The V end was cut by 4 bases, the J end by 4 bases, with 10 bases between. The CDR3 reads CASSPTQGTEAFF. CDR3 coding DNA: TGCGCCAGCAGCCCTACCCAGGGCACTGAAGCTTTCTTT.

V is TRBV7-2 and J is TRBJ1-2; the D gene is possibly TRBD1 (6 bases). This CDR3 comprises 14 residues. V lost 5 bases and J lost 0, with 10 bases in between. Germline V gives CDR1 SGHTA, CDR2 FQGNSA. The CDR3 loop is CASSPGGPNYGYTF. The CDR3 coding sequence is TGTGCCAGCAGCCCCGGGGGGCCTAACTATGGCTACACCTTC.

J is TRBJ1-3 and V is TRBV28; D remains ambiguous. Per germline, CDR1 MDHEN and CDR2 SYDVKM. V dropped 3 bases and J dropped 0 bases, with 9 bases sitting between them. CDR3 length equals 15 residues. CDR3 coding DNA: TGTGCCAGCAGTTTTAGCCGAAGCTCTGGAAACACCATATATTTT. This translates into CASSFSRSSGNTIYF.

The chain employs TRBV7-2 and TRBJ2-7, with 7 bases that match TRBD2. V lost 5 bases and J lost 5; bases outside the gene matches: 9. Germline V gene sequence: CDR1 SGHTA, CDR2 FQGNSA. This CDR3 is built from 14 residues. CDR3 sequence reads: CASSPPPGGNEQYF. The CDR3 region has the DNA TGTGCCAGCAGCCCTCCCCCCGGGGGGAACGAGCAGTACTTC.

This chain links TRBV15 with TRBJ2-7; D is uncertain. V gave up 0 bases and J gave up 2 bases, with 11 bases separating them. In germline, CDR1 is LNHNV, CDR2 YYDKDF (reference sequence). The CDR3 totals 15 residues. The CDR3 sequence: CATSRDSQSTYEQYF. The CDR3 coding sequence is TGTGCCACCAGCAGAGATTCACAGTCAACCTACGAGCAGTACTTC.

The chain employs TRBV18 and TRBJ2-2; no clear D. CDR1 and CDR2 (germline): KGHSH, LQKENI. The CDR3 has 14 residues. Trimming removed 3 bases from V and 3 bases from J, with 8 bases in between. CDR3 sequence reads: CASSPETYTGELFF. The CDR3 DNA reads as TGTGCCAGCTCACCCGAGACCTACACCGGGGAGCTGTTTTTT. The full variable domain, rest sourced from reference TRBV18 and TRBJ2-2, is NAGVMQNPRHLVRRRGQEARLRCSPMKGHSHVYWYRQLPEEGLKFMVYLQKENIIDESGMPKERFSAEFPKEGPSILRIQQVVRGDSAAYFCASSPETYTGELFFGEGSRLTVL.

V gene TRBV11-1 combines with J gene TRBJ2-5, with D uncertain. The V gene's germline CDR1 is SGHAT and CDR2 FQDESV (reference sequence). This CDR3 region has 14 residues. Trimming left V 2 bases short and J 1 base short, with 8 bases between. This CDR3 is CASSLKHSQETQYF. For the CDR3, the DNA is TGTGCCAGCAGCTTAAAGCACAGCCAAGAGACCCAGTACTTC.

The CDR3 DNA reads as TGTGCCAGCAGCCCCAAGGACAGTAGGGATGAGCAGTTCTTC. Protein: CASSPKDSRDEQFF. This chain connects TRBV6-5 to TRBJ2-1, with a possible D match to TRBD1 (6 bases). The germline V gene has CDR1 MNHEY and CDR2 SVGAGI. With 6 bases removed from V and 8 bases from J, the gap between germline ends came to 17 bases. The CDR3 sequence is 14 residues long.

The chain has TRBV18 and TRBJ2-1; 11 bases agree with TRBD2. This CDR3 has 15 residues. Germline V CDR1 and CDR2: KGHSH, LQKENI. After removal of 4 bases from V and 7 bases from J, the junction contained 6 bases not matched to a gene. The CDR3 loop reads CASSQLAGEGNEQFF. The CDR3, as DNA: TGTGCCAGCTCACAACTAGCGGGAGAGGGTAATGAGCAGTTCTTC.

This sequence joins TRBV2 and TRBJ1-5; D gene unclear. The CDR3 runs 11 residues. Germline CDR1 is SNHLY and CDR2 is FYNNEI. Trimming pared 5 bases from V and 4 bases from J, leaving 3 bases between. The chain's CDR3 is CASSTNQPQHF. The CDR3 DNA is TGTGCCAGCAGTACTAATCAGCCCCAGCATTTT.

The rearrangement joins TRBV7-8 to TRBJ2-2, with TRBD2 matching over 10 bases. The germline V gene encodes CDR1 SGHVS and CDR2 FQNEAQ. The V segment lost 2 bases and the J segment 2 bases; nucleotides outside the gene matches: 2. The CDR3 spans 16 residues. As DNA, the CDR3 is TGTGCCAGCAGCTTAAGGACTAGCGGTAACACCGGGGAGCTGTTTTTT. Protein product: CASSLRTSGNTGELFF.

The chain employs TRBV29-1 and TRBJ2-7; TRBD2 matches at 8 bases. This CDR3 is built from 18 residues. The V segment lost 4 bases and the J segment 4 bases; nucleotides outside the gene matches: 21. Germline V lookup: CDR1 SQVTM, CDR2 ANQGSEA. The CDR3 loop reads CSVGVPILTSAWGYEQYF. The CDR3 region has the DNA TGCAGCGTTGGAGTTCCCATATTGACTAGCGCCTGGGGGTACGAGCAGTACTTC.

The genes are TRBV12-3 or TRBV12-4 and TRBJ1-2, with D hard to call. CDR3 length: 12 residues. Trimming left V 8 bases short and J 7 bases short, with 14 bases between. In nucleotides, the CDR3 is TGTGCCAGCGCTAGAGTCTATGGTGGCTACACCTTC. Protein sequence: CASARVYGGYTF.

V gene TRBV5-1 combines with J gene TRBJ2-2, with D perhaps matching TRBD1 (6 bases). The germline V gene has CDR1 SGHRS and CDR2 YFSETQ. Trimming removed 2 bases from V and 7 bases from J, with 15 bases in between. The CDR3 is 15 amino acids. CDR3 residues: CASSLRQASIGELFF. In DNA form, the CDR3 reads TGCGCCAGCAGCTTAAGACAGGCCTCCATCGGGGAGCTGTTTTTT.